Each of the 23 T cell receptor beta chains below was sequenced from the same sample in a study of CD8+CD57+ T cells in acquired aplastic anemia. Individuals selected for sequencing had exhibited CD8+CD57+ cell expansion on flow cytometry. Genomic DNA constituted the template upon which TCR beta VDJ and CDR3 profiling was performed. TCRdb processed the reads anew with MiXCR; each CDR3 protein has one entry. The table lists 200,000 to 250,000 distinct CDR3 sequences, approximately 50% of them singletons. Sequenced sample: sorted CD4+, CD8+, or CD8+CD57+ T cells (not recorded which) from PBMCs. The receptor source for this set is a human donor with aplastic anemia.

This chain joins TRBV7-3 and TRBJ1-1; possible D gene TRBD1, 5 bases. The CDR3 loop spans 15 amino acids. Germline CDR1 reads SGHTA; CDR2 reads FQGTGA. V was pared by 0 bases and J by 3 bases, with 11 bases between. Here the CDR3 DNA reads TGTGCCAGCAGCTTAACGGGGGAGGCGCACACTGAAGCTTTCTTT. Translation: CASSLTGEAHTEAFF. The whole variable domain, remainder taken from reference TRBV7-3 and TRBJ1-1, is GAGVSQTPSNKVTEKGKYVELRCDPISGHTALYWYRQSLGQGPEFLIYFQGTGAADDSGLPNDRFFAVRPEGSVSTLKIQRTERGDSAVYLCASSLTGEAHTEAFFGQGTRLTVV.

This clonotype appeared many times. CDR3 protein: CASSSGTASSDTQYF. Written as DNA, the CDR3 is TGTGCCAGCAGTTCCGGGACAGCCTCCTCAGATACGCAGTATTTT. The rearrangement joins TRBV7-9 to TRBJ2-3; 7 bases fit TRBD1. Germline V gene sequence: CDR1 SEHNR, CDR2 FQNEAQ (reference sequence). The CDR3 runs to 15 residues. The V segment lost 6 bases and the J segment 4 bases; nucleotides outside the gene matches: 10.

The chain joins TRBV7-2 to TRBJ2-5; D not certain. CDR1 SGHTA and CDR2 FQGNSA come from the germline V gene. The germline V and J ends were trimmed by 1 base and 0 bases, with 9 bases remaining between them. The CDR3 contains 15 residues. DNA for the CDR3: TGTGCCAGCAGCTTAGGGGGTGTGTACCAAGAGACCCAGTACTTC. It specifies CASSLGGVYQETQYF.

The chain links TRBV7-6 to TRBJ2-1; possible D gene TRBD2, 5 bases. Trimming pared 5 bases from V and 10 bases from J, leaving 12 bases between. This CDR3 is 12 amino acids long. From germline, CDR1 is SGHVS and CDR2 FNYEAQ. The CDR3: CASSVLPGEQFF. CDR3 bases: TGTGCCAGCAGCGTACTCCCGGGGGAGCAGTTCTTC.

Ten or more counts support this clonotype. V usage is TRBV9 and J usage is TRBJ1-5, with D possibly TRBD1 on 5 matching bases. CDR3 size: 16 residues. Germline CDR1 is SGDLS and CDR2 is YYNGEE. The ends were cut back, 4 bases at V and 0 bases at J, with 14 bases in the middle. The CDR3 is CASSSLAGDSNQPQHF. Here the CDR3 DNA reads TGTGCCAGCAGCTCCCTGGCGGGGGATAGCAATCAGCCCCAGCATTTT.

This clonotype was seen just once. The V gene is TRBV19, the J gene TRBJ1-5, with no clear D. Trimming stripped 3 bases from V and 5 bases from J, with 14 bases between. The length of the CDR3 is 15 residues. Per germline, CDR1 LNHDA and CDR2 SQIVND (reference sequence). The DNA for the CDR3 is TGTGCCAGTAGTATGGGGTTTGGGCGTTATCAGCCCCAGCATTTT. Translating it yields CASSMGFGRYQPQHF. The variable domain in full, with the rest retrieved from reference TRBV19 and TRBJ1-5, is DGGITQSPKYLFRKEGQNVTLSCEQNLNHDAMYWYRQDPGQGLRLIYYSQIVNDFQKGDIAEGYSVSREKKESFPLTVTSAQKNPTAFYLCASSMGFGRYQPQHFGDGTRLSIL.

This chain connects TRBV7-2 to TRBJ2-5, with 7 bases lining up with TRBD1. The V segment lost 4 bases and the J segment 2 bases; nucleotides outside the gene matches: 4. Germline CDR1 SGHTA, CDR2 FQGNSA. CDR3 length equals 14 residues. CDR3 in amino acids: CASSWGRGQETQYF. DNA for the CDR3: TGTGCCAGCAGCTGGGGCAGGGGGCAAGAGACCCAGTACTTC.

Turning to this clonotype: A much larger clonotype is one base distant, so this may be a read error. This chain links TRBV4-1 with TRBJ2-1; a weak D match, TRBD2 (5 bases). Germline CDR1 reads MGHRA; CDR2 reads YSYEKL. The CDR3 contains 14 residues. V lost 0 bases to trimming and J lost 11 bases, with 14 bases between them. The DNA for the CDR3 is TGCGCCAGCAGCCAAGATAGTGGTAGCGCTAAGCAGTTCTTC. Amino acids: CASSQDSGSAKQFF.

This clonotype was observed at least ten times. The CDR3: CSARARDWSTDTQYF. CDR3 in DNA: TGCAGTGCTAGAGCGAGGGACTGGAGCACAGATACGCAGTATTTT. V usage is TRBV20-1 and J usage is TRBJ2-3, with D possibly matching TRBD2 (6 bases). Trimming left V 1 base short and J 0 bases short, with 11 bases between. Germline assignment: CDR1 DFQATT and CDR2 SNEGSKA (reference sequence). The length of the CDR3 is 15 residues.

This clonotype showed up just a few times. The chain links TRBV6-1 to TRBJ1-5; 7 bases map to TRBD1. Germline CDR1 reads MNHNS; CDR2 reads SASEGT. This CDR3 has 15 amino acids. V dropped 4 bases and J dropped 6; count of bases not matched to a gene: 9. CDR3 nucleotide sequence: TGTGCCAGCAGTGTACCCCGGGACAGCGGTCAGCCCCAGCATTTT. It encodes CASSVPRDSGQPQHF.

The chain couples TRBV10-3 to TRBJ2-5; 7 positions agree with TRBD2. The CDR3 contains 15 residues. The germline V gene encodes CDR1 ENHRY and CDR2 SYGVKD. Losses at the gene ends were 4 bases for V and 5 bases for J; bases not matched to a gene: 10. The CDR3: CAISVGTTSRETQYF. As DNA, the CDR3 is TGTGCCATCAGTGTGGGGACTACCTCGAGGGAGACCCAGTACTTC.

There are many counts of this clonotype. J is TRBJ1-3 and V is TRBV20-1, with D uncertain. In germline, CDR1 is DFQATT, CDR2 SNEGSKA (reference sequence). Deletions cut 5 bases from V and 3 bases from J, with 8 bases between. The CDR3 is made up of 12 amino acids. The CDR3 loop reads CSAVIDGNTIYF. The CDR3 region has the DNA TGCAGTGCTGTGATAGATGGAAACACCATATATTTT.

The gene calls are TRBV7-6 and TRBJ2-7; D possibly corresponds to TRBD2 (6 bases). The CDR3 covers 14 residues. With 3 bases removed from V and 3 bases from J, the gap between germline ends came to 12 bases. Per germline, CDR1 SGHVS and CDR2 FNYEAQ. The CDR3 here is CASSLTSTDYEQYF. For the CDR3, the DNA is TGTGCCAGCAGCTTGACTAGTACGGACTACGAGCAGTACTTC.

The chain joins TRBV27 to TRBJ2-3; 8 nucleotides match TRBD2. This CDR3 region has 16 residues. Losses at the gene ends were 5 bases for V and 2 bases for J; bases not matched to a gene: 9. CDR1 is MNHEY and CDR2 is SMNVEV in the germline V gene (reference sequence). The CDR3 coding sequence is TGTGCCAGCAGTCCCCTAGCGGGCCTTGACACAGATACGCAGTATTTT. This gives the protein CASSPLAGLDTDTQYF.

The chain links TRBV20-1 to TRBJ2-7, with D perhaps matching TRBD1 (5 bases). V lost 4 bases, J lost 1 base, and 8 bases lay in between. This CDR3 region has 12 residues. Per the germline V gene, CDR1 is DFQATT and CDR2 is SNEGSKA (reference sequence). In DNA, the CDR3 is TGCAGTGCTACGACAGAATCCTACGAGCAGTACTTC. It specifies CSATTESYEQYF.

The chain couples TRBV27 to TRBJ1-5, with 7 bases aligning to TRBD1. From germline, CDR1 is MNHEY and CDR2 SMNVEV (reference sequence). The CDR3 extends over 13 amino acids. V dropped 10 bases and J dropped 3; count of bases not matched to a gene: 6. The CDR3 spells CATSGQFNQPQHF. The CDR3 DNA follows: TGTGCCACCTCGGGACAGTTCAATCAGCCCCAGCATTTT.

Concerning this clonotype: Germline and junction disagree at one end, which may indicate a read error. The gene calls are TRBV5-1 and TRBJ2-7; 8 bases line up with TRBD2. Germline V gene sequence: CDR1 SGHRS, CDR2 YFSETQ. The CDR3 has 15 amino acids. Written as DNA, the CDR3 is TGTGCCAGCAGCTCGAGCCCAGCGGGAGCGGGAGAGCAGTACTTC. It specifies CASSSSPAGAGEQYF. The complete variable domain, with remaining parts taken from reference TRBV5-1 and TRBJ2-7, reads KAGVTQTPRYLIKTRGQQVTLSCSPISGHRSVSWYQQTPGQGLQFLFEYFSETQRNKGNFPGRFSGRQFSNSRSEMNVSTLELGDSALYLCASSSSPAGAGEQYFGPGTRLTVT.

Turning to this clonotype: Compared with germline, one end of the junction differs, possibly owing to a read error. The chain has TRBV2 and TRBJ2-7, with TRBD2 as a possible D gene (5 bases). CDR3 size: 11 residues. Germline CDR1 reads SNHLY; CDR2 reads FYNNEI. CDR3 DNA sequence: TGTGCCAGCAGTGTTGAGGCGGGCGGTTCTTTC. Its translation is CASSVEAGGSF.

This clonotype came up many times. As DNA, the CDR3 is TGTGCCAGCAGCGTCCTTACAGGGGGAAACGGCTACACCTTC. It yields the protein CASSVLTGGNGYTF. V gene TRBV9 combines with J gene TRBJ1-2; 8 bases align to TRBD1. The V gene end was trimmed by 2 bases and the J gene end by 8 bases; junction bases not matched to a gene: 8. There are 14 residues in the CDR3. CDR1 SGDLS and CDR2 YYNGEE come from the germline V gene.

This clonotype turned up a few times. The chain joins TRBV30 to TRBJ2-6; TRBD1 matches at 10 bases. J gave up 4 bases and V 1 base, and 10 bases lay outside the gene matches. Germline CDR1 reads GTSNPN; CDR2 reads SVGIG (reference sequence). The CDR3 is made up of 18 amino acids. CDR3 protein: CAWSEFGTGDFGANVLTF. In nucleotides, the CDR3 is TGTGCCTGGAGTGAATTTGGGACAGGGGATTTCGGGGCCAACGTCCTGACTTTC. The full variable domain, completed using reference TRBV30 and TRBJ2-6, is SQTIHQWPATLVQPVGSPLSLECTVEGTSNPNLYWYRQAAGRGLQLLFYSVGIGQISSEVPQNLSASRPQDRQFILSSKKLLLSDSGFYLCAWSEFGTGDFGANVLTFGAGSRLTVL.

The chain has TRBV4-3 and TRBJ2-1, with 7 bases aligning to TRBD2. Looked up from germline, CDR1 is LGHNA and CDR2 is YSLEER. V was clipped by 1 base and J by 4 bases; unmatched bases: 7. The CDR3 contains 16 residues. The CDR3 loop reads CASSQGASGKYNEQFF. The CDR3 bases are TGCGCCAGCAGCCAAGGTGCCAGCGGGAAGTACAATGAGCAGTTCTTC.

The chain has TRBV7-9 and TRBJ1-2; 7 nucleotides match TRBD1. This CDR3 comprises 13 residues. Germline V gives CDR1 SEHNR, CDR2 FQNEAQ (reference sequence). Germline trimming cut 4 bases from V and 4 bases from J; bases unmatched to any gene: 3. DNA for the CDR3: TGTGCCAGCAGCTACCGGGACAGCTATGGCTACACCTTC. Protein: CASSYRDSYGYTF.

This clonotype was seen a single time. V gene TRBV20-1 combines with J gene TRBJ2-3; the D is unclear. Trimming left V 0 bases short and J 0 bases short, with 16 bases between. This CDR3 contains 17 residues. Germline V gene lookup returns CDR1 DFQATT and CDR2 SNEGSKA (reference sequence). The CDR3 reads CSAREETGLVSTDTQYF. CDR3 DNA: TGCAGTGCTAGAGAGGAGACGGGCCTCGTTAGCACAGATACGCAGTATTTT.